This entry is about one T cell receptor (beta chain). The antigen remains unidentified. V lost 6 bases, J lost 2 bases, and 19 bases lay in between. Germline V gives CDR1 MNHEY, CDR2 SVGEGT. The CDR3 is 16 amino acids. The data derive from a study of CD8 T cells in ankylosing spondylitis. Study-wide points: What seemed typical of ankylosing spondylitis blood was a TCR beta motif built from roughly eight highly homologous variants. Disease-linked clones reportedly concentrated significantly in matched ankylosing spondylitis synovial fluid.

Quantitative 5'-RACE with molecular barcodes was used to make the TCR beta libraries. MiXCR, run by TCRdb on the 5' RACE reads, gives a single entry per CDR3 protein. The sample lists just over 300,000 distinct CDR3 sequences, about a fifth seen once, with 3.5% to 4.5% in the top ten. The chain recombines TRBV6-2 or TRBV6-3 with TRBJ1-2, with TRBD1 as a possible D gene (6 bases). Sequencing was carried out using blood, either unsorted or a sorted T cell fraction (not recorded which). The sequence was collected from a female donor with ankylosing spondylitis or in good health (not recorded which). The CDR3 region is CASSYLGAASNYGYTF. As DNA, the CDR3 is TGTGCCAGCAGCTACCTGGGGGCAGCTTCCAACTATGGCTACACCTTC.